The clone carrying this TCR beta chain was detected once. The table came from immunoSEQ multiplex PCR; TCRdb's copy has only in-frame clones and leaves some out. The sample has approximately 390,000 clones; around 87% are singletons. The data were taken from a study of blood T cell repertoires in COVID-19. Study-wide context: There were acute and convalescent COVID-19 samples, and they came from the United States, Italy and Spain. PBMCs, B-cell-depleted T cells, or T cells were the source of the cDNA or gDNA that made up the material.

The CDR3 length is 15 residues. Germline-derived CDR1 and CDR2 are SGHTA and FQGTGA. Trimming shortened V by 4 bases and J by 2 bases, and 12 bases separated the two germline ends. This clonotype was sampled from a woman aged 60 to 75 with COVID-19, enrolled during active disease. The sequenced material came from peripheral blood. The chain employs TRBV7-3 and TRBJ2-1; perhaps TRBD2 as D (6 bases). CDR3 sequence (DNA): TGTGCCAGCAGCTGGCAGGCTAGCGCCTACAATGAGCAGTTCTTC. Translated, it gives CASSWQASAYNEQFF.